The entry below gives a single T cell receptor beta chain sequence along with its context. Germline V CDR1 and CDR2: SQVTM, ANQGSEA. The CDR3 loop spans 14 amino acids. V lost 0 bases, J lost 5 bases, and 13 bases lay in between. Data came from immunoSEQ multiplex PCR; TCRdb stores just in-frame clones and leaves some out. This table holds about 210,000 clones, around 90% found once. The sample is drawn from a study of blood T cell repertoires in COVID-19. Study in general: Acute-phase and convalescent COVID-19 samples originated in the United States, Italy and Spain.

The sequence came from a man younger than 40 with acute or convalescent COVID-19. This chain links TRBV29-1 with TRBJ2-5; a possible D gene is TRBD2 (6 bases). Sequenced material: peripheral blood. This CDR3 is CSVEDRLGRETQYF. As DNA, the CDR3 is TGCAGCGTTGAAGATCGGCTGGGGAGGGAGACCCAGTACTTC.